This T cell receptor beta chain came from a study of response to subunit inactivated influenza vaccine. Study conclusions and caveats: The authors offered the suggestion that each seasonal influenza vaccination recruits few new T cells.

A remark on this clonotype: Antigen specificity is unknown.

Germline assignment: CDR1 SGHAT and CDR2 FQNNGV. V lost 0 bases and J lost 9, with 6 bases in between. The CDR3 has 12 residues. TCRdb redid the calling of the RT-PCR reads with MiXCR, one entry per CDR3 protein. This table has under 950,000 distinct CDR3 sequences, approximately 22% appearing once. This material consisted of PBMCs from blood, taken more than 4 days after vaccination. The chain joins TRBV11-2 to TRBJ2-1, with no clear D. This TCR came from a man aged 45-60 years who received an inactivated influenza vaccine. The CDR3 is CASSLDPREQFF. CDR3 coding DNA: TGTGCCAGCAGCTTAGATCCCCGTGAGCAGTTCTTC. Drawing the rest from reference TRBV11-2 and TRBJ2-1, the complete variable domain is EAGVAQSPRYKIIEKRQSVAFWCNPISGHATLYWYQQILGQGPKLLIQFQNNGVVDDSQLPKDRFSAERLKGVDSTLKIQPAKLEDSAVYLCASSLDPREQFFGPGTRLTVL.